This T cell receptor (beta chain) comes out of a study of STAT5B mutations in CD4+ large granular lymphocyte leukemia. Using immunoSEQ multiplex PCR, the repertoire was profiled, and TCRdb retains in-frame clones only, with some absent. The repertoire holds some 45,000 clones, with 80% to 90% as singletons. With 10 bases removed from V and 3 bases from J, the gap between germline ends came to 22 bases. CDR1 and CDR2 from the germline V gene are LNHDA and SQIVND (reference sequence). The CDR3 is made up of 15 amino acids. Sequenced material: CD4+ T cells from blood buffy coats. The chain has TRBV19 and TRBJ2-7, with D perhaps assigned TRBD1 or TRBD2 (5 bases each). The receptor was isolated from a human donor in good health. Written as DNA, the CDR3 is TGTGCCACCCCGGGACGGCTCGAATTGGACTACGAGCAGTACTTC. This encodes CATPGRLELDYEQYF.